This T cell receptor beta chain is drawn from a study of blood T cells in healthy people across ages. Alongside a J-beta primer mix, a sample-barcoded 5' primer served in a second PCR lasting roughly 7 to 11 cycles. MiXCR, applied by TCRdb to the 5' RACE reads, yields one record per CDR3 protein. The top ten hold less than 8% of the sample, which has about 1,400,000 distinct CDR3 sequences, 40% to 50% seen once. For this clonotype: Antigen unknown.

General study results and limits: In long-lived donors, naive CD4+ cell counts and diversity exceeded those of aged donors.

The sequence derives from a woman between 18 and 29 years old in good health. The sample was blood.

CDR3 sequence reads: CASSLEDGNTEAFF. The CDR3 DNA reads TGTGCCAGCAGCTTAGAGGACGGGAACACTGAAGCTTTCTTT. The J gene is TRBJ1-1, the V gene TRBV13; D not certain. The CDR3 is made up of 14 amino acids. CDR1 and CDR2 (germline): PRHDT, FYEKMQ (reference sequence). With 1 base removed from V and 1 base from J, the gap between germline ends came to 7 bases. Full variable domain (rest looked up from reference TRBV13 and TRBJ1-1): AAGVIQSPRHLIKEKRETATLKCYPIPRHDTVYWYQQGPGQDPQFLISFYEKMQSDKGSIPDRFSAQQFSDYHSELNMSSLELGDSALYFCASSLEDGNTEAFFGQGTRLTVV.